Listed below are T cell receptor beta chains from one sample, sequenced in a study of human T cells and chemical hapten exposure. From the RACE reads, TCRdb called clonotypes with MiXCR, one entry per CDR3 protein. The sample has more than 300,000 distinct CDR3 sequences, about 5.4% seen once. The sample in question was whole blood, obtained in connection with sensitization to the hapten diphenylcyclopropenone (DPC). Source of these receptors: a woman aged 18-35 years with alopecia areata. Some clones in this sample may be carry-over from other donors' samples. Both conserved end residues are part of each CDR3. A D gene is named only where the DNA matches it firmly. Size tells how often a clone was seen (once, few, many) or the class of an expanded clone, and some rows leave it out.

>TRBV7-9|15|.|TRBJ1-5|many
CASSLGGGSNQPQHF
TGTGCCAGCAGCTTAGGGGGCGGAAGCAATCAGCCCCAGCATTTT
>TRBV4-3|14|.|TRBJ1-1|.
CASSQDMGLGEAFF
TGCGCCAGCAGCCAAGATATGGGCCTTGGTGAAGCTTTCTTT
>TRBV6-4|15|.|TRBJ1-1|many
CASSSGGGSSTEAFF
TGTGCCAGCAGTAGCGGGGGTGGGTCTAGCACTGAAGCTTTCTTT
>TRBV29-1|13|.|TRBJ1-3|many
CSVAPGAGNTIYF
TGCAGCGTTGCACCCGGCGCTGGAAACACCATATATTTT
>TRBV13|12|.|TRBJ1-5|many
CASSRLNQPQHF
TGTGCCAGCAGCCGACTCAATCAGCCCCAGCATTTT
>TRBV9|13|.|TRBJ2-7|many
CASSAPGLYEQYF
TGTGCCAGCAGCGCCCCTGGGCTCTACGAGCAGTACTTC
>TRBV27|10|.|TRBJ2-3|many
CASVGNTQYF
TGTGCCAGCGTTGGAAATACGCAGTATTTT
>TRBV18|15|.|TRBJ1-4|.
CASSPDPSTNEKLFF
TGTGCCAGCTCGCCGGACCCTTCAACTAATGAAAAACTGTTTTTT
>TRBV20-1|16|.|TRBJ1-2|.
CSAQGRVLWSNYGYTF
TGCAGTGCTCAGGGACGGGTGCTTTGGAGTAACTATGGCTACACCTTC
>TRBV4-3|15|TRBD1|TRBJ2-3|.
CASSQDLRGQYTQYF
TGCGCCAGCAGCCAAGATCTCAGGGGGCAATATACGCAGTATTTT
>TRBV7-9|12|.|TRBJ1-3|many
CASSSGGNTIYF
TGTGCCAGCAGCTCAGGGGGAAACACCATATATTTT
>TRBV3-1|14|.|TRBJ2-1|.
CASSPKGGSNEQFF
TGTGCCAGCAGCCCTAAGGGGGGCTCCAATGAGCAGTTCTTC
>TRBV6-5|14|TRBD2|TRBJ2-1|.
CASSYSAGVNEQFF
TGTGCCAGCAGTTACTCTGCGGGGGTAAATGAGCAGTTCTTC
>TRBV9|16|TRBD1|TRBJ2-7|many
CASSVGGQGPVYEQYF
TGTGCCAGCAGCGTGGGGGGACAGGGGCCCGTTTACGAGCAGTACTTC
>TRBV4-1|19|TRBD1|TRBJ2-2|many
CASSQLRLQGQGATGELFF
TGCGCCAGCAGCCAACTTCGTCTACAAGGACAGGGTGCAACCGGGGAGCTGTTTTTT
>TRBV7-2|13|.|TRBJ1-1|many
CASSLAGYTEAFF
TGTGCCAGCAGCTTGGCAGGGTACACTGAAGCTTTCTTT
>TRBV9|14|.|TRBJ2-4|.
CASSVGTGENIQYF
TGTGCCAGCAGCGTGGGGACTGGGGAAAACATTCAGTACTTC
>TRBV3-1|14|.|TRBJ1-2|.
CASSQDGRGVGYTF
TGTGCCAGCAGCCAAGATGGGAGAGGAGTTGGCTACACCTTC
>TRBV12-3/TRBV12-4|15|.|TRBJ2-4|few
CASTGTEWSKNIQYF
TGTGCCAGCACCGGAACCGAGTGGTCCAAAAACATTCAGTACTTC
>TRBV11-2|15|.|TRBJ1-6|.
CASSFKASYNSPLHF
TGTGCCAGCAGCTTTAAGGCCTCCTATAATTCACCCCTCCACTTT
>TRBV7-9|12|.|TRBJ1-2|many
CASSLADYGYTF
TGTGCCAGCAGCTTAGCCGACTATGGCTACACCTTC
>TRBV12-5|15|.|TRBJ1-4|.
CASGHYRLTNEKLFF
TGTGCTAGTGGTCATTACAGGTTGACTAATGAAAAACTGTTTTTT
>TRBV2|14|TRBD1|TRBJ2-3|many
CASRDRIFTDTQYF
TGTGCCAGCAGGGACAGGATCTTCACAGATACGCAGTATTTT
>TRBV10-3|13|.|TRBJ1-2|few
CAISETDLYGYTF
TGTGCCATCAGTGAGACAGATCTATATGGCTACACCTTC
>TRBV27|15|TRBD1|TRBJ1-3|many
CASSLGTGAGNTIYF
TGTGCCAGCAGTTTAGGGACAGGGGCTGGAAACACCATATATTTT
>TRBV9|16|.|TRBJ2-5|.
CASSVGPTGGRETQYF
TGTGCCAGCAGCGTAGGACCCACGGGGGGCCGAGAGACCCAGTACTTC
>TRBV4-1|18|TRBD2|TRBJ2-1|few
CASSWPEDFSGGFNEQFF
TGCGCCAGCAGCTGGCCCGAGGACTTTAGCGGGGGGTTCAATGAGCAGTTCTTC
>TRBV5-6|12|.|TRBJ2-7|few
CASSPKGGPQYF
TGTGCCAGCAGCCCGAAGGGAGGACCGCAGTACTTC
>TRBV29-1|11|.|TRBJ1-2|.
CSAGENYGYTF
TGCAGCGCGGGGGAAAACTATGGCTACACCTTC
>TRBV7-9|14|.|TRBJ1-2|.
CASSLAVLNYGYTF
TGTGCCAGCAGCTTAGCAGTTCTCAATTATGGCTACACCTTC
>TRBV20-1|11|.|TRBJ2-7|.
CSASARNEQYF
TGCAGTGCTAGTGCCAGAAACGAGCAGTACTTC
>TRBV28|15|.|TRBJ2-7|few
CASSRGGQSSYEQYF
TGTGCCAGCAGTCGGGGGGGACAGTCGTCCTACGAGCAGTACTTC
>TRBV20-1|14|.|TRBJ1-5|many
CSAREGLSNQPQHF
TGCAGTGCTAGAGAAGGCCTTAGCAATCAGCCCCAGCATTTT
>TRBV6-5|15|TRBD2|TRBJ2-5|many
CASSPLAGVTETQYF
TGTGCCAGCAGTCCTCTAGCGGGGGTGACGGAGACCCAGTACTTC
>TRBV13|12|.|TRBJ1-5|few
CASSILNQPQHF
TGTGCCAGCAGCATCCTTAATCAGCCCCAGCATTTT
>TRBV5-1|16|.|TRBJ2-3|few
CASSWAGTVFADTQYF
TGCGCCAGCAGTTGGGCAGGGACGGTTTTCGCAGATACGCAGTATTTT
>TRBV5-1|17|TRBD2|TRBJ2-7|many
CASSDPTSGGPTYEQYF
TGCGCCAGCAGCGACCCGACTAGCGGGGGCCCCACCTACGAGCAGTACTTC
>TRBV20-1|12|.|TRBJ1-1|many
CSAWDGGTEAFF
TGCAGTGCCTGGGACGGGGGCACTGAAGCTTTCTTT
>TRBV6-5|17|.|TRBJ1-5|few
CASSYVKAGGTIGPQHF
TGTGCCAGCAGTTACGTCAAGGCGGGGGGGACTATAGGGCCCCAGCATTTT
>TRBV5-6|12|.|TRBJ1-2|few
CASSLAGYGYTF
TGTGCCAGCAGCTTGGCAGGGTACGGCTACACCTTC
>TRBV21-1|16|.|TRBJ1-5|many
CASSRDSHDSNQPQHF
TGTGCCAGCAGCCGGGACAGTCACGATAGCAATCAGCCCCAGCATTTT
>TRBV12-5|15|TRBD1|TRBJ1-2|few
CASGLTGGVIYGYTF
TGTGCTAGTGGTTTGACAGGGGGCGTTATCTATGGCTACACCTTC
>TRBV10-3|16|.|TRBJ2-1|few
CAISEGGRVSYNEQFF
TGTGCCATCAGTGAGGGGGGTCGAGTATCCTACAATGAGCAGTTCTTC
>TRBV7-2|15|.|TRBJ2-2|.
CASSLAATNTGELFF
TGTGCCAGCAGCTTAGCAGCGACGAACACCGGGGAGCTGTTTTTT
>TRBV4-1|13|.|TRBJ1-2|.
CASSQDMGGGYTF
TGCGCCAGCAGCCAAGATATGGGAGGCGGCTACACCTTC
>TRBV6-2/TRBV6-3|18|.|TRBJ1-5|many
CASSFNQGYGSGNQPQHF
TGTGCCAGCAGTTTCAATCAGGGGTATGGGAGTGGCAATCAGCCCCAGCATTTT
>TRBV6-2/TRBV6-3|13|TRBD1|TRBJ1-2|many
CASRGQGTGGYTF
TGTGCCAGCAGAGGACAGGGGACTGGCGGCTACACCTTC
>TRBV7-2|16|TRBD1|TRBJ2-7|few
CASSSQGTGGAYEQYF
TGTGCCAGCAGCTCCCAAGGGACAGGGGGAGCCTACGAGCAGTACTTC
>TRBV18|12|.|TRBJ1-1|many
CASSPGNTEAFF
TGTGCCAGCTCACCAGGGAACACTGAAGCTTTCTTT
>TRBV4-2|16|TRBD2|TRBJ2-5|.
CASSQDRASGTQDRYF
TGTGCCAGCAGCCAAGATAGGGCTAGCGGGACCCAAGACAGGTACTTC
>TRBV6-2/TRBV6-3|17|TRBD2|TRBJ2-7|few
CASSSGLAGVSFYEQYF
TGTGCCAGCAGTTCCGGACTAGCGGGGGTTTCCTTCTACGAGCAGTACTTC
>TRBV20-1|15|.|TRBJ1-2|few
CSARAPQGLHYGYTF
TGCAGTGCTAGAGCTCCTCAGGGATTGCACTATGGCTACACCTTC
>TRBV29-1|11|.|TRBJ2-2|many
CSVLASGELFF
TGCAGCGTTCTAGCGTCCGGGGAGCTGTTTTTT
>TRBV18|13|.|TRBJ1-1|many
CASSPQQDRSGFF
TGTGCCAGCTCACCACAACAGGACCGAAGTGGTTTCTTT
>TRBV27|15|.|TRBJ1-4|.
CASSLGGTVNEKLFF
TGTGCCAGCAGTTTAGGGGGGACGGTTAATGAAAAACTGTTTTTT